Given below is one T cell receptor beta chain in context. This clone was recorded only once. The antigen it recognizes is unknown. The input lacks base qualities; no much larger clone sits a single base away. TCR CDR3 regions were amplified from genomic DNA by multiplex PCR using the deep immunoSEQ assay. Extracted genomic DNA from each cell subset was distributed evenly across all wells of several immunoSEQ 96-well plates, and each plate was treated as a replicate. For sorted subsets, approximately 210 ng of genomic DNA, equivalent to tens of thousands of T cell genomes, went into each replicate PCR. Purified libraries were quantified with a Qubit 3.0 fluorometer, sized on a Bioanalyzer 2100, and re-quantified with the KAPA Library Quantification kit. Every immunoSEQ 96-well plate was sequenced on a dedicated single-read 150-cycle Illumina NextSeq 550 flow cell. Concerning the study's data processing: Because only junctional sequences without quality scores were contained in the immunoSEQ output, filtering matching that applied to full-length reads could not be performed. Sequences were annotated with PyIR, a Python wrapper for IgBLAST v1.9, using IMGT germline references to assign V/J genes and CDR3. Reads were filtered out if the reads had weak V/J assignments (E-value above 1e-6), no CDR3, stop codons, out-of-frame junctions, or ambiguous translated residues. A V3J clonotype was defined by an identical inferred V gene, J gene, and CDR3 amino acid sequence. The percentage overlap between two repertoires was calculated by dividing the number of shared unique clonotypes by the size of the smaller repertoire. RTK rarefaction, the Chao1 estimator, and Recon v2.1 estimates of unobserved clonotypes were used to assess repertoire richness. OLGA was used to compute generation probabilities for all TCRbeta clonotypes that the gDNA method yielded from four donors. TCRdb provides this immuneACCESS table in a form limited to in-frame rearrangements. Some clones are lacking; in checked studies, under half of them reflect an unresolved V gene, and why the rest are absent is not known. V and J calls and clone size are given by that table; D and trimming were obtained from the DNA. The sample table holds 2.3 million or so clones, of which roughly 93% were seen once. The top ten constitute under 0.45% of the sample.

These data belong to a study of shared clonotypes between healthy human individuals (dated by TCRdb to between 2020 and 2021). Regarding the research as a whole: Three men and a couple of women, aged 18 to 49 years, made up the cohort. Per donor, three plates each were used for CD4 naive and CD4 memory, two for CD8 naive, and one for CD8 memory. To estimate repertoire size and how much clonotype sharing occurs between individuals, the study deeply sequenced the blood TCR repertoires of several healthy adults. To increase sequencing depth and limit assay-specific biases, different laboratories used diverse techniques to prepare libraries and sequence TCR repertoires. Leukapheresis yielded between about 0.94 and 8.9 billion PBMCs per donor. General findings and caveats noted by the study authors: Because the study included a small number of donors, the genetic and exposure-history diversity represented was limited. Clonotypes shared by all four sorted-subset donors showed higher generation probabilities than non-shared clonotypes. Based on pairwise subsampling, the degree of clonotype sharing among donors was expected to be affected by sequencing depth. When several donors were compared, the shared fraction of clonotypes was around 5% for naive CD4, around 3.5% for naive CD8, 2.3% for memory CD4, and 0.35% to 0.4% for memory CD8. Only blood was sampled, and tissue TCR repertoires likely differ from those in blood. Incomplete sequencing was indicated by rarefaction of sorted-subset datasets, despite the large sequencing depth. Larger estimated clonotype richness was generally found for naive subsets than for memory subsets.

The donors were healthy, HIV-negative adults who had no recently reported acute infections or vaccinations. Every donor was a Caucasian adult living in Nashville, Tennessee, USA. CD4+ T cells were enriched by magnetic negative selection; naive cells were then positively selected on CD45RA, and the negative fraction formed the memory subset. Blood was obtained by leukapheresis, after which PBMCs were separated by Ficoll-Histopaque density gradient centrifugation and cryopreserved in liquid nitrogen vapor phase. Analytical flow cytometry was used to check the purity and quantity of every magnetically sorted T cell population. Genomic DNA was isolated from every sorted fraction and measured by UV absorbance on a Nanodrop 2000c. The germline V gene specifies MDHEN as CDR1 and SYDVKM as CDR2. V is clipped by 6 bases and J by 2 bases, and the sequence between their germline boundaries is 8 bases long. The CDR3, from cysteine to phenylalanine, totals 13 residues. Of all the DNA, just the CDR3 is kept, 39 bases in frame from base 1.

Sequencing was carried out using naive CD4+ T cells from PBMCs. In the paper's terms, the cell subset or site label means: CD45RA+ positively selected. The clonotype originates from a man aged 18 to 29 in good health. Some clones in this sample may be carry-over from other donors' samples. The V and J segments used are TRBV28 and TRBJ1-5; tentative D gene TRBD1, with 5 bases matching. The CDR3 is CASRQVGNQPQHF. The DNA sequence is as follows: TGTGCCAGCAGACAGGTTGGCAATCAGCCCCAGCATTTT.